Listed below are T cell receptor beta chains from one sample, sequenced in a study of Ad26.COV2.S vaccination and SARS-CoV-2 variants. The method was immunoSEQ multiplex PCR; TCRdb's version includes in-frame clones alone and lacks a portion of them. The sample yields roughly 400,000 clones, less than 95% seen once. The source was peripheral blood, collected in a trial of Ad26.COV2.S vaccine versus placebo. Source of these receptors: a person aged 18-65 years who received the Ad26.COV2.S COVID-19 vaccine or a placebo. The CDR3 runs from the conserved cysteine through the conserved F or W. The D gene is left open where the match is weak. Expanded clones get a size class; other rows say once, few or many, or leave the size out.

D gene,clone size,J gene,V gene,CDR3 DNA,CDR3 protein
TRBD1,NA,TRBJ1-1,TRBV5-1,TGCGCCAGCAGCCCCGCCGGGACAGCTACTGAAGCTTTCTTT,CASSPAGTATEAFF
TRBD2,NA,TRBJ2-5,TRBV29-1,TGCAGCGTTGAAGGGACTAGCGGGACGGGGGAGACCCAGTACTTC,CSVEGTSGTGETQYF
NA,once,TRBJ1-1,TRBV6-1,TGTGCCAGCAGTGACGGAGGGAGGGGGGTCACTGAAGCTTTCTTT,CASSDGGRGVTEAFF
TRBD2,NA,TRBJ2-3,TRBV28,TGTGCCAGCCCCCCGAGCGGGACTGTTCCAGATACGCAGTATTTT,CASPPSGTVPDTQYF
NA,NA,TRBJ2-7,TRBV28,TGTGCCAGCAGGTCGGACGGGGACTACGAGCAGTACTTC,CASRSDGDYEQYF
NA,NA,TRBJ1-1,TRBV5-1,TGCGCCAGCAGCTTCGAGATGAACACTGAAGCTTTCTTT,CASSFEMNTEAFF
NA,NA,TRBJ1-1,TRBV18,TGTGCCAGCTCAACACGCCCGGGTACTGAAGCTTTCTTT,CASSTRPGTEAFF
TRBD1,NA,TRBJ1-4,TRBV28,TGTGCCAGCAAAAAGACAGGGGGCTTTGAAAAACTGTTTTTT,CASKKTGGFEKLFF
TRBD2,NA,TRBJ2-7,TRBV27,TGTGCCAGCAGTTTTCGGGCAGAACTAGCGCCGAGCTCCTACGAGCAGTACTTC,CASSFRAELAPSSYEQYF
TRBD1,NA,TRBJ1-1,TRBV7-2,TGTGCCAGCAGCTCCGGTCCGAGGGGGCTGGCTTTCTTT,CASSSGPRGLAFF
NA,NA,TRBJ1-2,TRBV11-2,TGTGCCAGCAGTCCCCCCGTAATGGGCGCGGCTAACTATGGCTACACCTTC,CASSPPVMGAANYGYTF
TRBD1,NA,TRBJ2-7,TRBV11-2,TGTGCCAGCAGCTTAGATGGGACAGGGGGCGTCAAGCAGTACTTC,CASSLDGTGGVKQYF
TRBD1,NA,TRBJ1-1,TRBV5-1,TGCGCCAGCAGCTTCGGGACAGGGGGTCTGAACACTGAAGCTTTCTTT,CASSFGTGGLNTEAFF
TRBD2,NA,TRBJ2-1,TRBV12-3/TRBV12-4,TGTGCCAGCGGCGGGAGGAAAAATGAGCAGTTCTTC,CASGGRKNEQFF
TRBD1,NA,TRBJ2-1,TRBV5-6,TGTGCCAGCAGCCTCGACAGGGGGTTCAATGAGCAGTTCTTC,CASSLDRGFNEQFF
NA,NA,TRBJ1-1,TRBV9,TGTGCCAGCAGCGTAGGGCATCTGAACACTGAAGCTTTCTTT,CASSVGHLNTEAFF
TRBD2,NA,TRBJ2-7,TRBV30,TGTGCCTGGCGGGGGGGAGATAGATCCTACGAGCAGTACTTC,CAWRGGDRSYEQYF
NA,NA,TRBJ1-5,TRBV3-1/TRBV3-2,TGTGCCAGCAGCCAAGGGTATAGCAATCAGCCCCAGCATTTT,CASSQGYSNQPQHF
NA,few,TRBJ1-6,TRBV5-4,TGTGCCAGCAGCTCCCGGGTGAATTCACCCCTCCACTTT,CASSSRVNSPLHF
TRBD1,once,TRBJ2-5,TRBV28,TGTGCCAGCAGACAGGGGGCGTCCCGCCAAGAGACCCAGTACTTC,CASRQGASRQETQYF
NA,few,TRBJ2-2,TRBV7-2,TGTGCCAGCAGCTCCCCCCGAGACGGGGAGCTGTTTTTT,CASSSPRDGELFF
NA,NA,TRBJ2-1,TRBV9,TGTGCCAGCAGCTCCACCGTCCGAGTGGACGAGCAGTTCTTC,CASSSTVRVDEQFF
NA,once,TRBJ2-1,TRBV7-2,TGTGCCAGCAGCTTAGTTTCGGGTAAGAGCTCCTACAATGAGCAGTTCTTC,CASSLVSGKSSYNEQFF
TRBD2,NA,TRBJ2-2,TRBV27,TGTGCCAGCAGACTAGCGGGAGATACAAACACCGGGGAGCTGTTTTTT,CASRLAGDTNTGELFF
TRBD1,NA,TRBJ2-5,TRBV11-2,TGTGGCTCGGGACAGAAAGAGACCCAGTACTTC,CGSGQKETQYF
NA,few,TRBJ1-1,TRBV7-9,TGTGCCAGCAGTAGGACGAACACTGAAGCTTTCTTT,CASSRTNTEAFF
NA,NA,TRBJ2-7,TRBV28,TGTGCCAGCAGGGACGGGACCTACGAGCAGTACTTC,CASRDGTYEQYF
NA,NA,TRBJ2-1,TRBV23-1,TGCGCCAGCAGTCAATCTCTTCCAAATCATCTCTACAATGAGCAGTTCTTC,CASSQSLPNHLYNEQFF
NA,NA,TRBJ2-7,TRBV19,TGTGCCAGTAGCTACAGGGCGTACTACGAGCAGTACTTC,CASSYRAYYEQYF
NA,NA,TRBJ2-7,TRBV5-6,TGTGCCAGCAGCGGCAACACCTACGAGCAGTACTTC,CASSGNTYEQYF
TRBD1,NA,TRBJ2-7,TRBV5-1,TGCGCCAGCAGGGAATGGACAGGGGGCTACGAGCAGTACTTC,CASREWTGGYEQYF
TRBD1,NA,TRBJ2-1,TRBV27,TGTGCCAGCAGTTTATCGACAGGGGGCTCGTCCAATGAGCAGTTCTTC,CASSLSTGGSSNEQFF
NA,NA,TRBJ1-4,TRBV6-5,TGTGCCAGCACCGGGTGGGGTACAGAAAAACTGTTTTTT,CASTGWGTEKLFF
NA,NA,TRBJ2-7,TRBV10-3,TGTGCCATCATCGAAACTACAGGGGCGGGGGAGCAGTACTTC,CAIIETTGAGEQYF
TRBD1,few,TRBJ2-7,TRBV27,TGTGCCAGCAGTACAGGGGGCTACGAGCAGTACTTC,CASSTGGYEQYF
NA,NA,TRBJ1-2,TRBV5-5,TGTGCCAGCAGCCCGGAAGGACTTCACTATGGCTACACCTTC,CASSPEGLHYGYTF
NA,NA,TRBJ1-5,TRBV2,TGTGCCAGCAGCTGGGAGGATCAGCCCCAGCATTTT,CASSWEDQPQHF
NA,NA,TRBJ2-1,TRBV7-8,TGTGCCAGCAGCTTAGAACGCAGGGGCGGTGAGCAGTTCTTC,CASSLERRGGEQFF
TRBD1,NA,TRBJ1-4,TRBV30,TGTGCCTGGAGTGTTTTAGGGGGCCGTGATGAAAAACTGTTTTTT,CAWSVLGGRDEKLFF
NA,once,TRBJ2-7,TRBV5-1,TGCGCCAGCAGCTCCCGGACCGATTCCTACGAGCAGTACTTC,CASSSRTDSYEQYF
NA,NA,TRBJ1-2,TRBV27,TGTGCCAGCAAATCCGGAGGGCAGTTCCATGGCTACACCTTC,CASKSGGQFHGYTF
NA,NA,TRBJ2-7,TRBV19,TGTGCCAGTAGTCCGCGGGGCGGGGCCACCTACGAGCAGTACTTC,CASSPRGGATYEQYF
NA,NA,TRBJ2-1,TRBV28,TGTGCCAGCAGTTTACGAGCCCAGGGGACTCGGCAGTTCTTC,CASSLRAQGTRQFF
TRBD2,NA,TRBJ2-2,TRBV4-3,TGCGCCAGCAGCCAAGGCCGGACTAGCCAGAACACCGGGGAGCTGTTTTTT,CASSQGRTSQNTGELFF
NA,NA,TRBJ1-1,TRBV29-1,TGCAGCGTTGATGCCCGCACTGAAGCTTTCTTT,CSVDARTEAFF
TRBD2,NA,TRBJ2-3,TRBV9,TGTGCCAGCAGCGTAGAGGGCGGGAGGGCCTCAGATACGCAGTATTTT,CASSVEGGRASDTQYF
NA,NA,TRBJ2-1,TRBV12-3/TRBV12-4,TGTGCCAGCACCCTTTACAATGAGCAGTTCTTC,CASTLYNEQFF
NA,NA,TRBJ2-1,TRBV9,TGTGCCAGCAGCGTACGCCCCTACAATGAGCAGTTCTTC,CASSVRPYNEQFF
TRBD1,once,TRBJ1-1,TRBV4-2,TGTGCCAGCAGCCCTACGCCGGGACAGGGAGACACTGAAGCTTTCTTT,CASSPTPGQGDTEAFF
TRBD1,NA,TRBJ1-2,TRBV5-5,TGTGCCAGCAGCGGAACTGACAGGGGGCATAGAGGCTACACCTTC,CASSGTDRGHRGYTF
NA,NA,TRBJ2-5,TRBV6-5,TGTGCCAGCAGTTCCCGGACAGGAGGGGAGACCCAGTACTTC,CASSSRTGGETQYF
TRBD2,once,TRBJ2-7,TRBV3-1/TRBV3-2,TGTGCCAGCAGCCAAGAGACTAGCGGCTCCTACGAGCAGTACTTC,CASSQETSGSYEQYF
TRBD2,once,TRBJ2-1,TRBV13,TGTGCCAGCAGCCCGGCGGGAGAAATGGGGAATGAGCAGTTCTTC,CASSPAGEMGNEQFF
TRBD1,NA,TRBJ1-1,TRBV5-4,TGTGCCAGCAGCCTGGGACAGGTGAACACTGAAGCTTTCTTT,CASSLGQVNTEAFF